A single sample is the source of the 32 T cell receptor beta chains below, sequenced in a study of blood T cells in healthy people across ages. Using a J-beta primer mix together with a sample-barcoded 5' primer, a second PCR was run for roughly 7 to 12 cycles. TCRdb called the 5' RACE reads again in MiXCR, with one record for every CDR3 protein. Seen here are some 1,800,000 distinct CDR3 sequences, approximately 39% observed once, and the top ten hold about 23%. The sequencing input was blood. These receptor sequences come from a human donor in good health.

This clonotype was counted only a few times. The V call is TRBV27, the J call TRBJ1-1, with TRBD1 identical over 11 bases. The V and J ends lost 9 bases and 8 bases, in that order; junction bases with no gene match: 14. The length of the CDR3 is 15 residues. Germline CDR1 is MNHEY and CDR2 is SMNVEV (reference sequence). CDR3 amino acids: CASIRDRGNRGEAFF. DNA of the CDR3: TGTGCCAGTATCCGGGACAGGGGGAATAGAGGCGAAGCTTTCTTT.

The chain links TRBV28 to TRBJ2-3; either TRBD1 or TRBD2 may supply D (6 bases each). CDR3 size: 16 residues. V dropped 6 bases and J dropped 3 bases, with 19 bases sitting between them. Germline V lookup: CDR1 MDHEN, CDR2 SYDVKM. In DNA, the CDR3 is TGTGCCAGCAGCACCACCGGGGGCGAGGGGACAGATACGCAGTATTTT. Its translation: CASSTTGGEGTDTQYF.

This clonotype was recorded many times. V is TRBV5-5 and J is TRBJ2-7; TRBD2 matches 13 bases. Looked up from germline, CDR1 is SGHKS and CDR2 is YYEKEE (reference sequence). The V gene end was trimmed by 3 bases and the J gene end by 2 bases; junction bases not matched to a gene: 2. There are 15 residues in the CDR3. Here the CDR3 reads CASSSGLAGTYEQYF. The CDR3 DNA sequence: TGTGCCAGCAGCTCGGGACTAGCGGGGACCTACGAGCAGTACTTC.

This clonotype was seen at least ten times. The rearrangement joins TRBV3-1 to TRBJ2-3, with D perhaps matching TRBD1 or TRBD2 (5 bases each). The CDR3 has 13 amino acids. Germline V gives CDR1 LGHDT, CDR2 YNNKEL (reference sequence). Trimming took off 0 bases at V and 6 bases at J, with 7 bases between the two ends. The CDR3 region has the DNA TGTGCCAGCAGCCAAGATGGGGGTGATACGCAGTATTTT. Translating gives CASSQDGGDTQYF.

The chain couples TRBV7-9 to TRBJ1-1; TRBD1 aligns across 9 bases. Germline V CDR1 and CDR2: SEHNR, FQNEAQ (reference sequence). V was clipped by 8 bases and J by 11 bases; unmatched bases: 12. CDR3 length: 13 residues. Here the CDR3 reads CASEIGGTGNAFF. CDR3 nucleotides: TGTGCCAGCGAGATCGGTGGGACAGGGAACGCTTTCTTT.

V usage is TRBV10-3 and J usage is TRBJ2-5; no reliable D call. The closer fit of TRBJ2-7 to the DNA end suggests the J call may be wrong. CDR1 and CDR2 (germline): ENHRY, SYGVKD. This CDR3 contains 12 residues. This chain's CDR3 is CATALGDYEQYF. CDR3 coding DNA: TGTGCCACCGCCCTCGGAGACTACGAGCAGTACTTC.

This sequence joins TRBV10-3 and TRBJ2-1, with a weak D call TRBD2 (6 bases). Trimming left V 5 bases short and J 2 bases short, with 13 bases between. The CDR3 runs 15 residues. Germline V gives CDR1 ENHRY, CDR2 SYGVKD. The CDR3 loop reads CAISPGGGAYNEQFF. The CDR3 bases are TGTGCCATCAGTCCCGGAGGCGGGGCCTACAATGAGCAGTTCTTC.

The genes are TRBV11-2 and TRBJ2-1; no clear D. The length of the CDR3 is 15 residues. Germline values: CDR1 SGHAT, CDR2 FQNNGV. Trimming removed 2 bases at V and 6 bases at J, with 14 bases between. Written as DNA, the CDR3 is TGTGCCAGCAGCTTACCCCTCCCCGGATTCAATGAGCAGTTCTTC. Its translation is CASSLPLPGFNEQFF.

This clonotype came up many times. At one end, the junction sequence differs from germline, possibly due to a read error. The chain is built from TRBV3-1 and TRBJ2-7; D call uncertain. This CDR3 comprises 11 residues. Germline V gene lookup returns CDR1 LGHDT and CDR2 YNNKEL (reference sequence). CDR3 sequence: CASSQGREQYF. The CDR3 nucleotides read TGCGCCAGCAGCCAAGGCAGGGAGCAGTACTTC.

The chain employs TRBV4-3 and TRBJ2-3; D perhaps matches TRBD1 (6 bases). Germline loops: CDR1 LGHNA, CDR2 YSLEER. V was pared by 3 bases and J by 1 base, with 8 bases between. The length of the CDR3 is 14 residues. In nucleotides, the CDR3 is TGCGCCAGCAGCCAGGGACACCGCACAGATACGCAGTATTTT. Protein: CASSQGHRTDTQYF.

Here the CDR3 DNA reads TGTGCCTGGAGTGTACGAGGCTCGGTAGCCCGCAGGCGCTCTGGAAACACCATATATTTT. The encoded protein is CAWSVRGSVARRRSGNTIYF. The chain carries TRBV30 and TRBJ1-3; the D is unclear. The CDR3 consists of 20 residues. With 0 bases removed from V and 0 bases from J, the gap between germline ends came to 24 bases. Germline CDR1 GTSNPN, CDR2 SVGIG (reference sequence).

The CDR3 loop reads CASSETGVRYEQYF. The CDR3 DNA follows: TGTGCCAGCAGCGAAACAGGGGTTCGCTACGAGCAGTACTTC. The V gene is TRBV9, the J gene TRBJ2-7, with 7 bases that match TRBD1. J was trimmed by 3 bases and V by 3 bases; bases with no gene match: 6. Germline CDR1 SGDLS, CDR2 YYNGEE. The CDR3 contains 14 residues.

The chain couples TRBV12-3 or TRBV12-4 to TRBJ1-2; tentatively, D is TRBD1 (5 bases). The V end was cut by 5 bases, the J end by 7 bases, with 17 bases between. The length of the CDR3 is 14 residues. CDR3 loop: CASSAGGGRRGYTF. The CDR3 DNA reads TGTGCCAGCAGTGCGGGGGGGGGTCGTCGTGGCTACACCTTC.

The chain joins TRBV7-9 to TRBJ2-5; a possible D gene is TRBD2 (6 bases). Trimming pared 7 bases from V and 5 bases from J, leaving 11 bases between. From germline, CDR1 is SEHNR and CDR2 FQNEAQ (reference sequence). There are 12 residues in the CDR3. CDR3 sequence: CASMAGGETQYF. The CDR3 DNA sequence: TGTGCCAGCATGGCCGGAGGGGAGACCCAGTACTTC.

This clonotype has only a few counts. The chain's CDR3 is CASSPAGLAGQETQYF. The CDR3 DNA reads TGTGCCAGCAGCCCAGCGGGACTAGCGGGTCAAGAGACCCAGTACTTC. The chain joins TRBV7-3 to TRBJ2-5, with 12 nucleotides matching TRBD2. CDR1 is SGHTA and CDR2 is FQGTGA in the germline V gene. Unmatched junction bases numbered 6, after V lost 5 bases and J lost 2 bases. The CDR3 sequence is 16 residues long.

The rearrangement joins TRBV29-1 to TRBJ2-5; TRBD2 aligns across 13 bases. CDR3 size: 17 residues. The ends lost 0 bases at V and 1 base at J; junction bases unmatched: 5. Germline assignment: CDR1 SQVTM and CDR2 ANQGSEA. CDR3 in DNA: TGCAGCGTTGAAGATCTGGGACTAGCGGGGTCCCAAGAGACCCAGTACTTC. Its translation is CSVEDLGLAGSQETQYF.

This clonotype was observed a few times. The chain has TRBV20-1 and TRBJ1-2, with D uncertain. Trimming left V 2 bases short and J 0 bases short, with 7 bases between. CDR1 is DFQATT and CDR2 is SNEGSKA in the germline V gene (reference sequence). The CDR3 is 13 amino acids. Written as DNA, the CDR3 is TGCAGTGCTAGAAGGGTAGCTAACTATGGCTACACCTTC. Translating gives CSARRVANYGYTF.

V usage is TRBV7-2 and J usage is TRBJ2-7; TRBD1 agrees at 9 bases. The ends lost 0 bases at V and 6 bases at J; junction bases unmatched: 12. The V gene's germline CDR1 is SGHTA and CDR2 FQGNSA. This CDR3 comprises 17 residues. DNA for the CDR3: TGTGCCAGCAGCTTAGCCCCCCTGGGACAGGGAATCTCCGAGCAGTACTTC. It specifies CASSLAPLGQGISEQYF.

The rearrangement joins TRBV30 to TRBJ2-1; D is possibly TRBD1 (5 bases). V lost 8 bases to trimming and J lost 1 base, with 9 bases between them. This CDR3 region has 12 residues. The V gene's germline CDR1 is GTSNPN and CDR2 SVGIG (reference sequence). The CDR3 sequence is CAQGRSYNEQFF. The CDR3 coding sequence is TGTGCCCAGGGTAGGTCCTACAATGAGCAGTTCTTC.

A note on this clonotype: The junction does not match germline at one end; this may be a read error. V gene TRBV4-3 combines with J gene TRBJ2-3; D is undetermined. Germline V gene data show CDR1 as LGHNA and CDR2 as YSLEER. The CDR3 covers 16 residues. The CDR3 nucleotides are TGCGCCAGCAACCAAGAGAGGCAAGGGAGCACAGATACGCAGTATTTT. The encoded protein is CASNQERQGSTDTQYF.

The chain combines TRBV7-9 with TRBJ2-4, with D perhaps TRBD2 (6 bases). Trimming shortened V by 1 base and J by 8 bases, and 21 bases separated the two germline ends. CDR3 length: 17 amino acids. CDR1 and CDR2 from the germline V gene are SEHNR and FQNEAQ (reference sequence). CDR3 region: CASSLVVRGGVRDIQYF. CDR3 coding DNA: TGTGCCAGCAGCTTAGTAGTCAGAGGCGGGGTGAGGGACATTCAGTACTTC. Using reference TRBV7-9 and TRBJ2-4 for the parts outside the CDR3, the full variable domain is DTGVSQNPRHKITKRGQNVTFRCDPISEHNRLYWYRQTLGQGPEFLTYFQNEAQLEKSRLLSDRFSAERPKGSFSTLEIQRTEQGDSAMYLCASSLVVRGGVRDIQYFGAGTRLSVL.

The CDR3 nucleotides read TGCGCCAGCAGCTTGAACCGGGACCCAGGGTACGAGCAGTTCTTC. Its protein is CASSLNRDPGYEQFF. The V and J genes are TRBV5-1 and TRBJ2-1; D possibly matches TRBD1 or TRBD2 (5 bases each). This CDR3 region has 15 residues. Trimming stripped 1 base from V and 10 bases from J, with 18 bases between. Per germline, CDR1 SGHRS and CDR2 YFSETQ. Using reference TRBV5-1 and TRBJ2-1 for the parts outside the CDR3, the full variable domain is KAGVTQTPRYLIKTRGQQVTLSCSPISGHRSVSWYQQTPGQGLQFLFEYFSETQRNKGNFPGRFSGRQFSNSRSEMNVSTLELGDSALYLCASSLNRDPGYEQFFGPGTRLTVL.

J is TRBJ2-1 and V is TRBV6-2 or TRBV6-3; D possibly matches TRBD1 or TRBD2 (5 bases each). V was cut by 5 bases and J by 7 bases, with 21 bases left in between. Germline loops: CDR1 MNHEY, CDR2 SVGEGT. The CDR3 totals 16 residues. CDR3 nucleotides: TGTGCCAGCAGTCCTCACGGGGACGCCCGTAGGAATGAGCAGTTCTTC. It encodes CASSPHGDARRNEQFF.

This clonotype was counted between two and nine times. This chain links TRBV29-1 with TRBJ1-1, with TRBD1 matching 9 bases. This CDR3 comprises 13 residues. The germline V gene encodes CDR1 SQVTM and CDR2 ANQGSEA. The V gene end was trimmed by 7 bases and the J gene end by 5 bases; junction bases not matched to a gene: 8. The CDR3 nucleotides read TGCAGCGCCTGGACAGGGGAGAATACTGAAGCTTTCTTT. Amino acids: CSAWTGENTEAFF.

V usage is TRBV24-1 and J usage is TRBJ1-2; D gene ambiguous. V dropped 4 bases and J dropped 2 bases, with 19 bases sitting between them. This CDR3 has 17 amino acids. Germline CDR1 reads KGHDR; CDR2 reads SFDVKD. The CDR3 bases are TGTGCCACCAGTGACAACGCCGGATCGACGGGAAACTATGGCTACACCTTC. Translating gives CATSDNAGSTGNYGYTF.

This clonotype was detected a few times. The chain carries TRBV25-1 and TRBJ2-7, with D hard to call. Trimming removed 0 bases at V and 3 bases at J, with 21 bases between. This CDR3 is 18 amino acids long. Germline V gene data show CDR1 as MGHDK and CDR2 as SYGVNS. The CDR3 is CASSEYFFSDRHLYEQYF. The DNA of the CDR3 is TGTGCCAGCAGTGAATATTTTTTTTCTGACCGACATCTCTACGAGCAGTACTTC.

The rearrangement joins TRBV7-9 to TRBJ2-1; 8 nucleotides match TRBD2. The CDR3 loop spans 12 amino acids. CDR1 and CDR2 from the germline V gene are SEHNR and FQNEAQ (reference sequence). With V trimmed by 7 bases and J by 5 bases, 1 base remained unmatched. The CDR3 reads CASTLADNEQFF. CDR3 DNA: TGTGCCAGCACACTAGCGGACAATGAGCAGTTCTTC.

Remarks on this clonotype: Relative to the germline gene, one junction end is altered; a read error may explain this. The chain couples TRBV15 to TRBJ2-3, with 9 bases fitting TRBD2. Germline assignment: CDR1 LNHNV and CDR2 YYDKDF (reference sequence). The CDR3 sequence is 15 residues long. As DNA, the CDR3 is TGTGCCACCAGCGATAGCGGGGGTAGCACAGATACACAGTATTTT. This sequence encodes CATSDSGGSTDTQYF.

V and J are TRBV12-3 or TRBV12-4 and TRBJ2-3; D is perhaps TRBD1 (5 bases). The V end was cut by 1 base, the J end by 0 bases, with 11 bases between. This CDR3 spans 16 amino acids. DNA of the CDR3: TGTGCCAGCAGTTTAGGGGTGGACAAAAGCACAGATACGCAGTATTTT. It yields the protein CASSLGVDKSTDTQYF.

This clonotype was detected once. The chain couples TRBV7-2 to TRBJ2-2; TRBD2 matches 16 bases. Germline values: CDR1 SGHTA, CDR2 FQGNSA. The ends lost 4 bases at V and 0 bases at J; junction bases unmatched: 8. CDR3 length: 20 amino acids. This chain's CDR3 is CASSSPGLAGGRTNTGELFF. CDR3 DNA: TGTGCCAGCAGCTCGCCGGGACTAGCGGGGGGGCGAACGAACACCGGGGAGCTGTTTTTT.

V and J are TRBV5-1 and TRBJ2-5; D gene unclear. Gene TRBJ2-7 matches the end of the DNA better, so the J call may be wrong. The CDR3 sequence is 14 residues long. CDR1 and CDR2 (germline): SGHRS, YFSETQ. The CDR3 sequence is CASSLLEKMAEQYF. The CDR3 DNA sequence: TGCGCCAGCAGCTTGTTGGAGAAGATGGCCGAGCAGTACTTC.

This clonotype has a count of ten or more. The V call is TRBV7-2, the J call TRBJ1-5; no clear D gene. The ends were cut back, 2 bases at V and 7 bases at J, with 9 bases in the middle. The CDR3 has 13 amino acids. CDR1 SGHTA and CDR2 FQGNSA come from the germline V gene. DNA of the CDR3: TGTGCCAGCAGCTTAACTGGGATGCAGCCCCAGCATTTT. Translation gives CASSLTGMQPQHF.